The subject of this entry is one T cell receptor beta chain. Its target is unknown. The data stem from a study of T cells after yellow fever vaccination. TCRdb analysed the 5' RACE reads with MiXCR anew, one entry per CDR3 protein. The sample includes approximately 300,000 distinct CDR3 sequences, roughly 7% seen only once; the top ten take over 15%. The CDR3 is made up of 16 amino acids. Germline V lookup: CDR1 KGHSH, CDR2 LQKENI. With 4 bases removed from V and 6 bases from J, the gap between germline ends came to 19 bases. Whole-study results and caveats: Shared CD4/CD8 clonotypes were a small share, likely from convergent recombination.

The chain recombines TRBV18 with TRBJ2-1, with D possibly called TRBD1 or TRBD2 (5 bases each). Sequencing was performed on PBMCs, taken around 45 days after the first yellow fever vaccination. The TCR was taken from a man aged 18 to 35 who received the YFV17D yellow fever vaccine. CDR3 sequence reads: CASSRPGSPGSNEQFF. CDR3 nucleotides: TGTGCCAGCTCACGACCCGGGTCGCCAGGGAGCAATGAGCAGTTCTTC.